The 10 T cell receptor beta chains presented below share a single source sample, sequenced in a study of blood T cell repertoires in COVID-19. Sequenced by immunoSEQ multiplex PCR; TCRdb stores in-frame clones only, minus some. This sample yields roughly 230,000 clones, of which 90% are seen a single time; roughly 2% belongs to the top ten. Sequencing was done on a sample of peripheral blood. These receptors were taken from a woman aged 55-69 years with COVID-19, enrolled during active disease.

This chain uses TRBV18 with TRBJ2-6; TRBD1 might be the D (5 bases). The V gene's germline CDR1 is KGHSH and CDR2 LQKENI. This CDR3 has 16 amino acids. Trimming removed 6 bases from V and 0 bases from J, with 12 bases in between. CDR3 sequence reads: CASSLDRPSGANVLTF. The CDR3, as DNA: TGTGCCAGCTCCCTTGACAGACCCTCTGGGGCCAACGTCCTGACTTTC.

This chain uses TRBV18 with TRBJ1-3; D perhaps matches TRBD1 (5 bases). Trimming pared 6 bases from V and 0 bases from J, leaving 12 bases between. The CDR3 sequence is 15 residues long. The germline gives CDR1 KGHSH, CDR2 LQKENI. The CDR3 here is CASSRRDSSGNTIYF. As DNA, the CDR3 is TGTGCCAGCTCTCGACGGGACTCCTCTGGAAACACCATATATTTT.

This rearrangement joins TRBV5-4 to TRBJ2-3; no reliable D call. V was clipped by 4 bases and J by 6 bases, with 12 bases between them. The CDR3 runs to 13 residues. The germline CDR1 and CDR2 sequences are SGHNT and YYREEE (reference sequence). The chain's CDR3 is CASSPRVRDTQYF. For the CDR3, the DNA is TGTGCCAGCAGCCCACGAGTCCGGGATACGCAGTATTTT. The full variable domain, in which reference TRBV5-4 and TRBJ2-3 provide the parts outside the CDR3, is ETGVTQSPTHLIKTRGQQVTLRCSSQSGHNTVSWYQQALGQGPQFIFQYYREEENGRGNFPPRFSGLQFPNYSSELNVNALELDDSALYLCASSPRVRDTQYFGPGTRLTVL.

The V gene is TRBV5-4, the J gene TRBJ1-4; D is undetermined. The CDR3 is 15 amino acids. Trimming took off 3 bases at V and 6 bases at J, with 15 bases between the two ends. In germline, CDR1 is SGHNT, CDR2 YYREEE (reference sequence). This chain's CDR3 is CASSSAPTGDEKLFF. CDR3 DNA sequence: TGTGCCAGCAGCTCCGCCCCGACGGGAGATGAAAAACTGTTTTTT.

This sequence joins TRBV7-9 and TRBJ1-2; a possible D gene is TRBD1 (6 bases). CDR3 length equals 12 residues. In germline, CDR1 is SEHNR, CDR2 FQNEAQ (reference sequence). V lost 3 bases to trimming and J lost 10 bases, with 12 bases between them. In DNA, the CDR3 is TGTGCCAGCAGCTTGACCGACAGGTCCTACACCTTC. Its translation is CASSLTDRSYTF.

The chain has TRBV3-1 (or the pseudogene TRBV3-2) and TRBJ1-4, with 8 bases fitting TRBD1. In germline, CDR1 is LGHDT, CDR2 YNNKEL (reference sequence). This CDR3 contains 15 residues. The V and J ends lost 1 base and 8 bases, in that order; junction bases with no gene match: 6. The CDR3 DNA reads TGTGCCAGCAGCCAAGGGACAGGGCTTCGGGAAAAACTGTTTTTT. It translates to CASSQGTGLREKLFF.

This clone has a single count. The chain links TRBV4-2 to TRBJ1-2, with TRBD1 matching 12 bases. J was trimmed by 7 bases and V by 0 bases; bases with no gene match: 3. The CDR3 runs 15 residues. Germline CDR1 is LGHNA and CDR2 is YNFKEQ. The CDR3 DNA sequence: TGTGCCAGCAGCCAAGATGGGACAGGGGGCGCTGGCTACACCTTC. Its protein product is CASSQDGTGGAGYTF.

The count of this clone is one. The chain recombines TRBV6-1 with TRBJ1-2, with D perhaps matching TRBD1 (5 bases). The CDR3 is made up of 14 amino acids. Between the trimmed V and J ends, which lost 1 base and 1 base, there was a span of 7 bases. Per germline, CDR1 MNHNS and CDR2 SASEGT. DNA of the CDR3: TGTGCCAGCAGTGAAGTCGGGGGTAACTATGGCTACACCTTC. Its protein product is CASSEVGGNYGYTF.

This chain links TRBV18 with TRBJ2-3; maybe TRBD1 (6 bases). The germline V and J ends were trimmed by 5 bases and 1 base, with 10 bases remaining between them. The V gene's germline CDR1 is KGHSH and CDR2 LQKENI. The CDR3 length is 14 residues. The CDR3 protein is CASSIRTGTDTQYF. DNA for the CDR3: TGTGCCAGCTCAATCAGGACAGGCACAGATACGCAGTATTTT.

The CDR3 spells CAISPGLAKETQYF. The CDR3 DNA sequence: TGTGCCATCTCACCGGGACTAGCGAAAGAGACCCAGTACTTC. V gene TRBV10-3 combines with J gene TRBJ2-5; 10 bases map to TRBD2. Looked up from germline, CDR1 is ENHRY and CDR2 is SYGVKD. This CDR3 spans 14 amino acids. J was trimmed by 3 bases and V by 8 bases; bases with no gene match: 6.